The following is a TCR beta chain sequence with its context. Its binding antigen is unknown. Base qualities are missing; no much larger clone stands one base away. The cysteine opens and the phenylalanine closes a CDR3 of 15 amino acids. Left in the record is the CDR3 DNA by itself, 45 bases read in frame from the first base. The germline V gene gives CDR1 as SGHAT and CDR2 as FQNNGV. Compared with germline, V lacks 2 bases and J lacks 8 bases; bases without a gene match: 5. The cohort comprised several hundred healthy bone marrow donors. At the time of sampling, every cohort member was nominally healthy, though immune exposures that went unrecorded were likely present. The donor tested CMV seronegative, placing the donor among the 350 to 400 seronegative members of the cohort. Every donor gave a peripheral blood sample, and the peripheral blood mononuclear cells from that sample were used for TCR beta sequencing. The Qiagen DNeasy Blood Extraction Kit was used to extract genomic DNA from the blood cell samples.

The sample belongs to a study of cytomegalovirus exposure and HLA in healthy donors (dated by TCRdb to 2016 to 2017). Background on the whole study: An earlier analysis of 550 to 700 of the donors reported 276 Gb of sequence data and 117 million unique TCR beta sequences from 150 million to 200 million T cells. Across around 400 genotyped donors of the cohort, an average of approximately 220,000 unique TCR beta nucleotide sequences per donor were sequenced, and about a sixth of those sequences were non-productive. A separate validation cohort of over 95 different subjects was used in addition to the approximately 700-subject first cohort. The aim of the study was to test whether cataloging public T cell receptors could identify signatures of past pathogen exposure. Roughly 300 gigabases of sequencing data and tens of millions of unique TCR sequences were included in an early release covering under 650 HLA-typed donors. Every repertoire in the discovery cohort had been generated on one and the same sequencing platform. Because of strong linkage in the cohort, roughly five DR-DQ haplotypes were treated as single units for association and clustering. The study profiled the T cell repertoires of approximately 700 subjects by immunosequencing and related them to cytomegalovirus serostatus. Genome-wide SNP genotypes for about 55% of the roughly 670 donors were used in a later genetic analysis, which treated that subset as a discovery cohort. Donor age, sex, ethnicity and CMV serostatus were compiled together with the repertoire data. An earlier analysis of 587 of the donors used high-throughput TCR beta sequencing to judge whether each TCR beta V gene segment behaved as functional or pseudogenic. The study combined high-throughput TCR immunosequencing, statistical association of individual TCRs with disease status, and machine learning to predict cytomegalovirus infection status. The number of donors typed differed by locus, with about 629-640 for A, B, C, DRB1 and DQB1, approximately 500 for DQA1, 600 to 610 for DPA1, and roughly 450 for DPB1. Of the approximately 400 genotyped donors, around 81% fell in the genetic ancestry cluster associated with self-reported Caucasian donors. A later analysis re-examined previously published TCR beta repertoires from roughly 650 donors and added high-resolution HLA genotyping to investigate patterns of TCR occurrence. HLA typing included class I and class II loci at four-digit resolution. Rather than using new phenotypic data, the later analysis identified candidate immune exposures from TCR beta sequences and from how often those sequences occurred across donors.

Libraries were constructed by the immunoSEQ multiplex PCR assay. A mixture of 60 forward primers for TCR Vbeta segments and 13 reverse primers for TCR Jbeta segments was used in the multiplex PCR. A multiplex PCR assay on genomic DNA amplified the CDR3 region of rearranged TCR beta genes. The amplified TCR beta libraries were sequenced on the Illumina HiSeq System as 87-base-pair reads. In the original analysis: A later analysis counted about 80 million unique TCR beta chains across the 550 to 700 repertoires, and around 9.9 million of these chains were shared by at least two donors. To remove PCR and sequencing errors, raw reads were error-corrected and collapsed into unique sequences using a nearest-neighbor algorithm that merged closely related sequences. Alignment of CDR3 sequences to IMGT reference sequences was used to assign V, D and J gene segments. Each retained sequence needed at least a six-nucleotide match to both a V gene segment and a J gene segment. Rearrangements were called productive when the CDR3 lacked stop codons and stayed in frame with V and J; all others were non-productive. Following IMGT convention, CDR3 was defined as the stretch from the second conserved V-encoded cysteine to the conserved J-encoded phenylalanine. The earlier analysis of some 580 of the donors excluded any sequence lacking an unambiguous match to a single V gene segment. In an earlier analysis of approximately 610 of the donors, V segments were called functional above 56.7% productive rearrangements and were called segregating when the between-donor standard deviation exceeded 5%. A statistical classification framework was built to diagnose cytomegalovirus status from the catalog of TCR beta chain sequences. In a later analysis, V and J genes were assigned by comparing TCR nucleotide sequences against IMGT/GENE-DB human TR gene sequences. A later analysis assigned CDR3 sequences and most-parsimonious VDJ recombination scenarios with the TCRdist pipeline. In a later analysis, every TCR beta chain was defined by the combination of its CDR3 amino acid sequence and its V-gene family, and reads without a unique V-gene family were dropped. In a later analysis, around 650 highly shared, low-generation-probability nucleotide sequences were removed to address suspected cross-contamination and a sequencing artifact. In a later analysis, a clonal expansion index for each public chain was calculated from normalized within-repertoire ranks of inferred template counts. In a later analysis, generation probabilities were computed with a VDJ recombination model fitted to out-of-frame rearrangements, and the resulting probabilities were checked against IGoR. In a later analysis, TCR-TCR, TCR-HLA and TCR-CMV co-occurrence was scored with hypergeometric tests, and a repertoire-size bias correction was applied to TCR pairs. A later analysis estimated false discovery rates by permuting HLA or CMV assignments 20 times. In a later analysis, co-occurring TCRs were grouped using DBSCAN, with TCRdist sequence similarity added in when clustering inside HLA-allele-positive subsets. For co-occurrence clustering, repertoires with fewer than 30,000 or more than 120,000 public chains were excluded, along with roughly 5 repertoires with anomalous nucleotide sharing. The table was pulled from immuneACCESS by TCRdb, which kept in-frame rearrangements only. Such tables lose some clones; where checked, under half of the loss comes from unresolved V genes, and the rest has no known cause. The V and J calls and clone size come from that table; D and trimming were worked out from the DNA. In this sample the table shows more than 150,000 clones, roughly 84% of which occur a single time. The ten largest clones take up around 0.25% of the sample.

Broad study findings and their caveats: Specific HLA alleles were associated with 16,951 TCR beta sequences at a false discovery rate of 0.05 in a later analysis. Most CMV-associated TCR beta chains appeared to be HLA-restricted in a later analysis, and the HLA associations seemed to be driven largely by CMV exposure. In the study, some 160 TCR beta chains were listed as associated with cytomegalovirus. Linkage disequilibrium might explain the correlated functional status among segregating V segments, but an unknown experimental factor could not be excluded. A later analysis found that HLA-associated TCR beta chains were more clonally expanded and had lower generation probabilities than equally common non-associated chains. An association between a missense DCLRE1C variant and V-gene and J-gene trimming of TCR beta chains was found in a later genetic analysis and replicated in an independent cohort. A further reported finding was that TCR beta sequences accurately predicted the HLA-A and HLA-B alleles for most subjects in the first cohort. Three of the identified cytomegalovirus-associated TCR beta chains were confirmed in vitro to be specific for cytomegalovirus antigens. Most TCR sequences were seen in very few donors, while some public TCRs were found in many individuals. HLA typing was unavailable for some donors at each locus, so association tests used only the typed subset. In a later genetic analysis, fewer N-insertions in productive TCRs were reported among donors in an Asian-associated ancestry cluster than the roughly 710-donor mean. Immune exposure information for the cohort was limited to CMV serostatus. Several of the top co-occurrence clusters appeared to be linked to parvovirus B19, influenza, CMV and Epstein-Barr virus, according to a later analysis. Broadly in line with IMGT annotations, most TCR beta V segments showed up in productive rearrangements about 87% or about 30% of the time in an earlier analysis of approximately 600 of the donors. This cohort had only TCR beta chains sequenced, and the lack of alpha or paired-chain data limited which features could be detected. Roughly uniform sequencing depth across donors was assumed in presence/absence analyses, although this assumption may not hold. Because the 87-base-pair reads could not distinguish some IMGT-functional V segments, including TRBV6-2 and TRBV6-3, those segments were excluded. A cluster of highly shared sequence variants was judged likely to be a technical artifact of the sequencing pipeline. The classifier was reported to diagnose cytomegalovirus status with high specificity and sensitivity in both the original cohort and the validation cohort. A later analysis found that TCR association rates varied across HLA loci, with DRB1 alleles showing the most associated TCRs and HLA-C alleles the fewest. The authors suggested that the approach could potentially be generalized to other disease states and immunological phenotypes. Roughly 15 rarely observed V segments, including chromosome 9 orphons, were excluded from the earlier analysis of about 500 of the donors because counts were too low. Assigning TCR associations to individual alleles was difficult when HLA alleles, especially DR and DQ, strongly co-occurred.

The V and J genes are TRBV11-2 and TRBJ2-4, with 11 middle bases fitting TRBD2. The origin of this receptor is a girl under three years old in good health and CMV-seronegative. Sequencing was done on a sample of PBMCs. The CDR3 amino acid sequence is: CASSLLAGGRDIQYF. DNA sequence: TGTGCCAGCAGCTTACTAGCGGGGGGCAGGGACATTCAGTACTTC.